This entry lists 30 T cell receptor beta chains sequenced from one sample in a study of technical replicates of blood from several donors. The protocol was immunoSEQ multiplex PCR, while the TCRdb copy is restricted to in-frame clones and leaves out a portion. The sample carries approximately 17,000 clones, around nine tenths recorded once. Sample: PBMCs. The receptors derive from a human donor in good health.

CDR3 nucleotide sequence: TGCGCCAGCAGCTTGGGCGGGACTAGCGGCACAGATACGCAGTATTTT. Translating gives CASSLGGTSGTDTQYF. This chain links TRBV5-1 with TRBJ2-3, with 10 bases lining up with TRBD2. V gave up 0 bases and J gave up 1 base; unmatched junction bases: 2. This CDR3 spans 16 amino acids. Per the germline V gene, CDR1 is SGHRS and CDR2 is YFSETQ. The full variable domain, completed using reference TRBV5-1 and TRBJ2-3, is KAGVTQTPRYLIKTRGQQVTLSCSPISGHRSVSWYQQTPGQGLQFLFEYFSETQRNKGNFPGRFSGRQFSNSRSEMNVSTLELGDSALYLCASSLGGTSGTDTQYFGPGTRLTVL.

The chain recombines TRBV7-9 with TRBJ2-7; 8 nucleotides line up with TRBD1. In germline, CDR1 is SEHNR, CDR2 FQNEAQ (reference sequence). The CDR3 contains 14 residues. Trimming took 5 bases from V and 8 from J; bases not matched to a gene: 11. CDR3 protein: CASSPVRGHSKQYF. CDR3 bases: TGTGCCAGCAGCCCTGTCAGGGGGCACTCGAAGCAGTACTTC.

This chain's CDR3 is CASSRPGQAGYGYTF. The CDR3 nucleotides read TGTGCCAGTAGTAGACCGGGACAGGCGGGCTATGGCTACACCTTC. The chain combines TRBV19 with TRBJ1-2; 8 nucleotides line up with TRBD1. The CDR3 is 15 amino acids. CDR1 and CDR2 (germline): LNHDA, SQIVND (reference sequence). The trim removed 4 bases at V and 4 bases at J, leaving 8 bases unmatched.

V is TRBV28 and J is TRBJ1-5, with D unclear. Trimming pared 3 bases from V and 2 bases from J, leaving 8 bases between. The CDR3 is 14 amino acids. The V gene's germline CDR1 is MDHEN and CDR2 SYDVKM. CDR3 region: CASSFVSGNQPQHF. As DNA, the CDR3 is TGTGCCAGCAGTTTCGTATCGGGCAATCAGCCCCAGCATTTT.

The chain couples TRBV18 to TRBJ1-4, with 8 bases fitting TRBD1. In germline, CDR1 is KGHSH, CDR2 LQKENI. Unmatched junction bases numbered 8, after V lost 6 bases and J lost 8 bases. This CDR3 spans 14 amino acids. The CDR3: CASSPGQGREKLFF. CDR3 DNA: TGTGCCAGCTCTCCTGGACAGGGAAGGGAAAAACTGTTTTTT. Variable domain in full (rest from reference TRBV18 and TRBJ1-4): NAGVMQNPRHLVRRRGQEARLRCSPMKGHSHVYWYRQLPEEGLKFMVYLQKENIIDESGMPKERFSAEFPKEGPSILRIQQVVRGDSAAYFCASSPGQGREKLFFGSGTQLSVL.

This clone was seen just once. The rearrangement joins TRBV9 to TRBJ2-7, with 9 bases aligning to TRBD2. Germline lookup yields CDR1 SGDLS and CDR2 YYNGEE. Unmatched junction bases numbered 5, after V lost 2 bases and J lost 2 bases. The CDR3 runs 15 residues. This CDR3 reads CASSVTSGKPYEQYF. In DNA, the CDR3 is TGTGCCAGCAGCGTGACTAGCGGAAAGCCCTACGAGCAGTACTTC.

The chain has TRBV29-1 and TRBJ2-1, with 9 bases that match TRBD1. CDR3 size: 12 residues. V was pared by 8 bases and J by 8 bases, with 7 bases of the junction left unmatched. In germline, CDR1 is SQVTM, CDR2 ANQGSEA. Written as DNA, the CDR3 is TGCAGCCCCGGGACAGGGAGGGATGAGCAGTTCTTC. Residues: CSPGTGRDEQFF.

This clone occurred once. The chain has TRBV11-3 and TRBJ2-1; D is undetermined. Trimming stripped 2 bases from V and 2 bases from J, with 7 bases between. The CDR3 contains 14 residues. Germline loops: CDR1 SGHNT, CDR2 YENEEA. CDR3 bases: TGTGCCAGCAGCTTAACGAGGCCCTACAATGAGCAGTTCTTC. This sequence encodes CASSLTRPYNEQFF.

This clone was detected once. The chain links TRBV7-2 to TRBJ1-1, with D hard to call. CDR1 SGHTA and CDR2 FQGNSA come from the germline V gene. V dropped 5 bases and J dropped 2 bases, with 18 bases sitting between them. The CDR3 totals 16 residues. CDR3 in DNA: TGTGCCAGCAGCCCCACTCCCCTCCCCTCTAACACTGAAGCTTTCTTT. The encoded protein is CASSPTPLPSNTEAFF.

This clone occurred once. The chain links TRBV10-3 to TRBJ2-1; 12 positions agree with TRBD1. Trimming removed 5 bases from V and 9 bases from J; junction bases left unmatched: 8. The CDR3 length is 15 residues. Per germline, CDR1 ENHRY and CDR2 SYGVKD. Here the CDR3 reads CAISPGQGAPGEQFF. The CDR3 DNA is TGTGCCATCAGTCCGGGACAGGGGGCGCCAGGTGAGCAGTTCTTC.

The chain employs TRBV19 and TRBJ2-1, with D unresolved. The CDR3 runs 15 residues. Looked up from germline, CDR1 is LNHDA and CDR2 is SQIVND (reference sequence). V gave up 5 bases and J gave up 8 bases, with 19 bases separating them. CDR3 protein: CASSYHRVTSDEQFF. CDR3 DNA sequence: TGTGCCAGTAGTTACCATAGAGTAACCTCGGATGAGCAGTTCTTC.

The chain recombines TRBV28 with TRBJ2-7; D gene unclear. From germline, CDR1 is MDHEN and CDR2 SYDVKM. V lost 5 bases to trimming and J lost 5 bases, with 10 bases between them. The CDR3 contains 12 residues. The CDR3 here is CASSPRIHEQYF. Written as DNA, the CDR3 is TGTGCCAGCAGTCCTAGGATCCACGAGCAGTACTTC.

The V gene is TRBV2, the J gene TRBJ2-2, with no clear D. CDR3 length equals 15 residues. Germline CDR1 reads SNHLY; CDR2 reads FYNNEI. The germline V and J ends were trimmed by 7 bases and 5 bases, with 17 bases remaining between them. In nucleotides, the CDR3 is TGTGCCAGCACCGGCGACGAGGCGGTGACCGGGGAGCTGTTTTTT. This sequence encodes CASTGDEAVTGELFF.

This clone came up a few times. The chain is built from TRBV2 and TRBJ1-4; 9 bases line up with TRBD1. The CDR3 is made up of 15 amino acids. V trimming: 2 bases; J trimming: 7 bases; junction bases outside the gene matches: 5. Germline V gene lookup returns CDR1 SNHLY and CDR2 FYNNEI. The CDR3 spells CASSELGTGSEKLFF. CDR3 DNA: TGTGCCAGCAGTGAACTCGGGACAGGGAGTGAAAAACTGTTTTTT.

The chain joins TRBV7-2 to TRBJ2-3, with TRBD2 matching over 9 bases. The V segment lost 5 bases and the J segment 2 bases; nucleotides outside the gene matches: 8. The germline V gene has CDR1 SGHTA and CDR2 FQGNSA. CDR3 size: 16 residues. DNA of the CDR3: TGTGCCAGCAGCACCCGAGCGGGAGGACTCACAGATACGCAGTATTTT. It codes for CASSTRAGGLTDTQYF. Full variable domain (remainder filled in from reference TRBV7-2 and TRBJ2-3): GAGVSQSPSNKVTEKGKDVELRCDPISGHTALYWYRQSLGQGLEFLIYFQGNSAPDKSGLPSDRFSAERTGGSVSTLTIQRTQQEDSAVYLCASSTRAGGLTDTQYFGPGTRLTVL.

This chain joins TRBV11-3 and TRBJ2-3; no firm D call. This CDR3 has 13 amino acids. CDR1 is SGHNT, CDR2 YENEEA, per germline. V was trimmed by 3 bases and J by 0 bases, leaving 4 bases between them. CDR3 region: CASSLTSTDTQYF. CDR3 nucleotides: TGTGCCAGCAGCTTGACTAGCACAGATACGCAGTATTTT.

V is TRBV7-8 and J is TRBJ2-7; 7 nucleotides align to TRBD1. The CDR3 has 17 amino acids. V lost 1 base and J lost 0; bases outside the gene matches: 9. The germline gives CDR1 SGHVS, CDR2 FQNEAQ. The CDR3 DNA sequence: TGTGCCAGCAGCTTAGTAGTCGTCGGGACAGCCTCCTACGAGCAGTACTTC. This gives the protein CASSLVVVGTASYEQYF.

CDR3 amino acids: CASSLDIAYQETQYF. CDR3 DNA sequence: TGTGCCAGCAGCTTGGATATAGCGTACCAAGAGACCCAGTACTTC. The V and J genes are TRBV5-5 and TRBJ2-5; TRBD2 is a possible D gene (5 bases). Per germline, CDR1 SGHKS and CDR2 YYEKEE (reference sequence). V was trimmed by 0 bases and J by 0 bases, leaving 9 bases between them. The CDR3 totals 15 residues.

The gene calls are TRBV7-9 and TRBJ1-1; D is possibly TRBD1 (5 bases). The V end lost 1 base, the J end lost 4 bases, and 7 bases lay between the germline ends. CDR3 length equals 13 residues. Germline assignment: CDR1 SEHNR and CDR2 FQNEAQ (reference sequence). CDR3 sequence: CASSLGQGTEAFF. DNA of the CDR3: TGTGCCAGCAGCTTAGGGCAGGGCACTGAAGCTTTCTTT.

This clone was counted a single time. This chain joins TRBV6-1 and TRBJ2-7, with 8 bases identical to TRBD2. The CDR3 is made up of 14 amino acids. V lost 1 base, J lost 3 bases, and 2 bases stayed unmatched. CDR1 and CDR2 from the germline V gene are MNHNS and SASEGT. CDR3 amino acids: CASSEEGTSYEQYF. CDR3 DNA: TGTGCCAGCAGTGAAGAAGGGACTAGCTACGAGCAGTACTTC.

The chain combines TRBV6-1 with TRBJ2-5, with TRBD2 matching over 9 bases. The V segment lost 2 bases and the J segment 3 bases; nucleotides outside the gene matches: 4. Germline loops: CDR1 MNHNS, CDR2 SASEGT. The CDR3 consists of 15 residues. For the CDR3, the DNA is TGTGCCAGCAGTGAACAAGCTAGCGGGAAAGAGACCCAGTACTTC. This encodes CASSEQASGKETQYF.

This sequence joins TRBV6-5 and TRBJ2-1; D remains unclear. CDR3 length: 14 residues. Trimming removed 2 bases from V and 0 bases from J, with 5 bases in between. Germline loops: CDR1 MNHEY, CDR2 SVGAGI. CDR3 nucleotides: TGTGCCAGCAGTTACAGGAGCTCCTACAATGAGCAGTTCTTC. Encoded protein: CASSYRSSYNEQFF.

This chain joins TRBV6-6 and TRBJ2-7, with 9 bases that match TRBD2. CDR1 MNHNY and CDR2 SVGAGI come from the germline V gene (reference sequence). This CDR3 has 13 residues. The junction had 3 bases not matched to a gene; V was cut back by 6 bases and J by 3 bases. The CDR3 loop reads CASSGLANYEQYF. In DNA, the CDR3 is TGTGCCAGCAGCGGACTAGCGAACTACGAGCAGTACTTC.

This chain uses TRBV30 with TRBJ2-5, with 13 bases matching TRBD2. Germline CDR1 GTSNPN, CDR2 SVGIG (reference sequence). This CDR3 spans 16 amino acids. Trimming cost V 4 bases and J 4 bases; bases outside gene matches: 9. DNA for the CDR3: TGTGCCTGGACCCCGGGGACTAGCGGGATGACAGAGACCCAGTACTTC. Translated, it gives CAWTPGTSGMTETQYF.

The rearrangement joins TRBV7-2 to TRBJ2-5; 7 bases align to TRBD1. The ends lost 1 base at V and 4 bases at J; junction bases unmatched: 3. There are 14 residues in the CDR3. CDR1 and CDR2 from the germline V gene are SGHTA and FQGNSA. This CDR3 reads CASSLGGTVETQYF. The CDR3 DNA is TGTGCCAGCAGCTTAGGGGGGACAGTAGAGACCCAGTACTTC.

CDR3 sequence reads: CASSQPGLADYNEQFF. The CDR3 DNA reads as TGTGCCAGCAGTCAACCGGGACTAGCGGACTACAATGAGCAGTTCTTC. This sequence joins TRBV7-8 and TRBJ2-1; 11 bases are a match to TRBD2. Per the germline V gene, CDR1 is SGHVS and CDR2 is FQNEAQ. V was pared by 6 bases and J by 3 bases, with 7 bases of the junction left unmatched. CDR3 length: 16 amino acids.

The chain recombines TRBV2 with TRBJ2-3; D not certain. CDR1 is SNHLY and CDR2 is FYNNEI in the germline V gene. The ends were cut back, 4 bases at V and 0 bases at J, with 8 bases in the middle. CDR3 length: 14 amino acids. CDR3 in amino acids: CASSGTTSTDTQYF. CDR3 sequence (DNA): TGTGCCAGCAGTGGAACTACTAGCACAGATACGCAGTATTTT.

The rearrangement links TRBV7-9 to TRBJ2-2, with 13 bases matching TRBD2. The germline V gene encodes CDR1 SEHNR and CDR2 FQNEAQ (reference sequence). The CDR3 totals 16 residues. J lost 5 bases, V lost 2 bases, and 2 bases had no gene match. The CDR3 DNA is TGTGCCAGCAGCTTAAGACTAGCGGGAGGAACCGGGGAGCTGTTTTTT. Translation: CASSLRLAGGTGELFF. The full variable domain, rest sourced from reference TRBV7-9 and TRBJ2-2, is DTGVSQNPRHKITKRGQNVTFRCDPISEHNRLYWYRQTLGQGPEFLTYFQNEAQLEKSRLLSDRFSAERPKGSFSTLEIQRTEQGDSAMYLCASSLRLAGGTGELFFGEGSRLTVL.

The chain carries TRBV20-1 and TRBJ1-2; D possibly corresponds to TRBD1 (6 bases). This CDR3 is built from 8 residues. Germline-derived CDR1 and CDR2 are DFQATT and SNEGSKA (reference sequence). The CDR3 reads CGGEGYTF. CDR3 sequence (DNA): TGCGGGGGCGAAGGCTACACCTTC.

The CDR3 DNA is TGCGCCAGCACGGACAGGGCCCTGATTCAGCCCCAGCATTTT. Translated, it gives CASTDRALIQPQHF. The chain employs TRBV10-2 and TRBJ1-5; 8 nucleotides match TRBD1. The CDR3 consists of 14 residues. The junction had 8 bases not matched to a gene; V was cut back by 7 bases and J by 6 bases. Germline CDR1 is WSHSY and CDR2 is SAAADI.